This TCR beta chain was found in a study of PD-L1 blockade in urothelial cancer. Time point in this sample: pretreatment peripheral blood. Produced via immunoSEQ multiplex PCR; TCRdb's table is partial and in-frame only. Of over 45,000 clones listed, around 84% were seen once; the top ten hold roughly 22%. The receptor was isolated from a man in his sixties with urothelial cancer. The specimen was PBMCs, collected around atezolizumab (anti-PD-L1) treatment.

The CDR3 protein is CASSLAGQQETQYF. The DNA for the CDR3 is TGTGCCAGCAGTTTGGCAGGTCAACAAGAGACCCAGTACTTC. The rearrangement uses TRBV27 and TRBJ2-5; D is unclear. CDR1 is MNHEY and CDR2 is SMNVEV in the germline V gene (reference sequence). The CDR3 covers 14 residues. The V end was cut by 3 bases, the J end by 2 bases, with 10 bases between.